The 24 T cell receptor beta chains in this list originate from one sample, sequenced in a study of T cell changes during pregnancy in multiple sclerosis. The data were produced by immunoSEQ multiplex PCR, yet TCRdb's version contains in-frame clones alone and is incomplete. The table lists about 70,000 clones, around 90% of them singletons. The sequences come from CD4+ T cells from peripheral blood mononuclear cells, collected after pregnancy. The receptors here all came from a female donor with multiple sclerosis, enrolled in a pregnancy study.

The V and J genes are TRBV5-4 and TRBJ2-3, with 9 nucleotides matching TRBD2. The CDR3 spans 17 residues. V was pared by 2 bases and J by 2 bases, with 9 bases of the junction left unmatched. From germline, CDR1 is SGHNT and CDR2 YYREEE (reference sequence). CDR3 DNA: TGTGCCAGCAGCTTCCGGCGGGGGGGCCTACTCACAGATACGCAGTATTTT. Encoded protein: CASSFRRGGLLTDTQYF.

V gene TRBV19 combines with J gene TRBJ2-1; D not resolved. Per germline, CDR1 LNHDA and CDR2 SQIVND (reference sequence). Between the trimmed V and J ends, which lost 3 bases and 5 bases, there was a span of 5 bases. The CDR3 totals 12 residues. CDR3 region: CASSIKNNEQFF. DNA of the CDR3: TGTGCCAGTAGTATTAAAAACAATGAGCAGTTCTTC.

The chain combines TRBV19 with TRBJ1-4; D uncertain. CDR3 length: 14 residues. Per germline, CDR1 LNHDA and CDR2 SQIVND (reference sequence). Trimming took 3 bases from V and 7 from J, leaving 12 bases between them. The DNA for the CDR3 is TGTGCCAGTAGTATCTCGGGAGGAGGTGAAAAACTGTTTTTT. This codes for CASSISGGGEKLFF.

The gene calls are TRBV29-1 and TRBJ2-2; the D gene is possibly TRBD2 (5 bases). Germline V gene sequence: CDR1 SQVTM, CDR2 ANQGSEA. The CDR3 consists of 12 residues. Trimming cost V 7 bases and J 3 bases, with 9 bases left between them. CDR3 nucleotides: TGCAGCGGAGGAGGAGACACCGGGGAGCTGTTTTTT. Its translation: CSGGGDTGELFF.

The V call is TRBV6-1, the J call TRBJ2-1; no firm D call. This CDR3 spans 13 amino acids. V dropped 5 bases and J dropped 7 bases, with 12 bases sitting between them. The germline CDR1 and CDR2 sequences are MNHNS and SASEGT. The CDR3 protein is CASSSWRENEQFF. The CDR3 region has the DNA TGTGCCAGCAGTTCATGGAGAGAAAATGAGCAGTTCTTC.

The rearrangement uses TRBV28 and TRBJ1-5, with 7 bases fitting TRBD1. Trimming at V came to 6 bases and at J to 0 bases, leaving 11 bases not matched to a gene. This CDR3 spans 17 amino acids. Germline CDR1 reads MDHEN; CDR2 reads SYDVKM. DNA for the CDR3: TGTGCCAGCAGATCAGCGACAGGGCCATATAGCAATCAGCCCCAGCATTTT. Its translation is CASRSATGPYSNQPQHF.

The CDR3 bases are TGTGCCAGCAGCATCGCAGGGGGACAGGGGGCGGGTGAAAAACTGTTTTTT. As protein: CASSIAGGQGAGEKLFF. This chain uses TRBV5-4 with TRBJ1-4; 12 nucleotides agree with TRBD1. CDR1 is SGHNT, CDR2 YYREEE, per germline (reference sequence). With 4 bases clipped from V and 7 bases from J, the junction kept 11 bases outside the gene matches. The CDR3 is 17 amino acids.

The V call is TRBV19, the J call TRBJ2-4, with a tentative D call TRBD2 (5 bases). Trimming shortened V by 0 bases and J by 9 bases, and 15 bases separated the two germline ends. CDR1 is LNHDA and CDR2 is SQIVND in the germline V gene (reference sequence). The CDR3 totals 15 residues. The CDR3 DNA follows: TGTGCCAGTAGTATAGATCATGGGGTTGGGAGCATTCAGTACTTC. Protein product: CASSIDHGVGSIQYF.

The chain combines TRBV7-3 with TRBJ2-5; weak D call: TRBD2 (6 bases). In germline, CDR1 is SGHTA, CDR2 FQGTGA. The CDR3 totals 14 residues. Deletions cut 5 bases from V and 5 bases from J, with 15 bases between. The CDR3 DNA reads TGTGCCAGCAGCCCGGACGGGAGTGGCGAGACCCAGTACTTC. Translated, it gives CASSPDGSGETQYF.

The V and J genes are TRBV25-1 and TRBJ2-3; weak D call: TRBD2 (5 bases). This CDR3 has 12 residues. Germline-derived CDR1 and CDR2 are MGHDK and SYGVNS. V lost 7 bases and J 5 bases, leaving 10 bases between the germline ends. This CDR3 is CASNIGVDTQYF. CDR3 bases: TGTGCCAGCAATATCGGGGTAGATACGCAGTATTTT.

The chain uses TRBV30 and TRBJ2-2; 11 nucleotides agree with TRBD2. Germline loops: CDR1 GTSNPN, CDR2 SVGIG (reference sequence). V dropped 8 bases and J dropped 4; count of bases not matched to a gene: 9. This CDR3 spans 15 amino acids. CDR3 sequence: CALNSGGAPTGELFF. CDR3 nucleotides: TGTGCCCTCAATAGCGGGGGGGCCCCCACCGGGGAGCTGTTTTTT. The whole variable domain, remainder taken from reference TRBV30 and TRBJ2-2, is SQTIHQWPATLVQPVGSPLSLECTVEGTSNPNLYWYRQAAGRGLQLLFYSVGIGQISSEVPQNLSASRPQDRQFILSSKKLLLSDSGFYLCALNSGGAPTGELFFGEGSRLTVL.

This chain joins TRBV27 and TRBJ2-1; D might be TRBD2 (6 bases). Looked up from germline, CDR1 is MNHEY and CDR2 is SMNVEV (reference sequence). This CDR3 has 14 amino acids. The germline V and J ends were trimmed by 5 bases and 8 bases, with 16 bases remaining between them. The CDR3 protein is CASSPWMTGDEQFF. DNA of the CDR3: TGTGCCAGCAGTCCTTGGATGACGGGGGATGAGCAGTTCTTC.

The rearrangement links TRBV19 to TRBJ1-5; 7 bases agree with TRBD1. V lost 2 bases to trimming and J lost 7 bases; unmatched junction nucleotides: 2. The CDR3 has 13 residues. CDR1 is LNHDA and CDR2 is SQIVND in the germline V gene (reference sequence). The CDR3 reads CASSIQGDQPQHF. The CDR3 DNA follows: TGTGCCAGTAGTATACAGGGGGACCAGCCCCAGCATTTT.

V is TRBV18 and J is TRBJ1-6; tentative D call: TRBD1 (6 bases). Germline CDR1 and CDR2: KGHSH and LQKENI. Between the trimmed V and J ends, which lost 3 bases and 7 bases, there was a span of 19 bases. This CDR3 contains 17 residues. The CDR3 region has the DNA TGTGCCAGCTCACCTCAACAGGGCAGAGGTCAAAATTCACCCCTCCACTTT. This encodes CASSPQQGRGQNSPLHF.

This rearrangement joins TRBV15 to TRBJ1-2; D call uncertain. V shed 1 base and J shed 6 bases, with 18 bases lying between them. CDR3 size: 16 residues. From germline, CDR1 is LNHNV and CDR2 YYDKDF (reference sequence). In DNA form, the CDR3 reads TGTGCCACCAGCAGAGCGCTGCGAAGTCGGGGAGATGGCTACACCTTC. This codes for CATSRALRSRGDGYTF. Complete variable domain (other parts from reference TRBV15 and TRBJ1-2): DAMVIQNPRYQVTQFGKPVTLSCSQTLNHNVMYWYQQKSSQAPKLLFHYYDKDFNNEADTPDNFQSRRPNTSFCFLDIRSPGLGDTAMYLCATSRALRSRGDGYTFGSGTRLTVV.

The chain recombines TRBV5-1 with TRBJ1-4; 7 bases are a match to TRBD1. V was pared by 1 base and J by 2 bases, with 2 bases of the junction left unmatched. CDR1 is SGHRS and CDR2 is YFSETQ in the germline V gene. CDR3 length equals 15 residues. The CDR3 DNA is TGCGCCAGCAGCTTGCAGGGACAGACTAATGAAAAACTGTTTTTT. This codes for CASSLQGQTNEKLFF.

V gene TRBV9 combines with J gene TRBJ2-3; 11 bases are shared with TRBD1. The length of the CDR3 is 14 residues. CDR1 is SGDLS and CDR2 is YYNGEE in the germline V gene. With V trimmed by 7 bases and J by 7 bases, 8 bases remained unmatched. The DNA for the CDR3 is TGTGCCAGCTCCACCGGGACAGGGGGGTATACGCAGTATTTT. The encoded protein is CASSTGTGGYTQYF.

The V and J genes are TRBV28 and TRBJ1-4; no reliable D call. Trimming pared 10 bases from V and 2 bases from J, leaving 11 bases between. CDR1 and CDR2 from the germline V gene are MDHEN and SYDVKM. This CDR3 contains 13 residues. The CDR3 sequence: CANSRGTNEKLFF. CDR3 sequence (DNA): TGTGCCAACAGCCGGGGTACTAATGAAAAACTGTTTTTT.

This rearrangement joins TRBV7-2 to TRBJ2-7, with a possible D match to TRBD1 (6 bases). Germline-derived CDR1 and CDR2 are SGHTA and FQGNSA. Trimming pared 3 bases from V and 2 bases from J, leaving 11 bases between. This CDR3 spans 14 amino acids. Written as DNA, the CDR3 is TGTGCCAGCAGCTTCTCGACAGGAACCTACGAGCAGTACTTC. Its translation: CASSFSTGTYEQYF.

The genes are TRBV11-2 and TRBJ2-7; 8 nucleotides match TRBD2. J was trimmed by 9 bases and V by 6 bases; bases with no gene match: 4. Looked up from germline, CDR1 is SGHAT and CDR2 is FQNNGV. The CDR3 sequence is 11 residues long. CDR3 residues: CASSRREGQYF. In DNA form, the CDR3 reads TGTGCCAGCAGTCGCCGGGAGGGGCAGTACTTC.

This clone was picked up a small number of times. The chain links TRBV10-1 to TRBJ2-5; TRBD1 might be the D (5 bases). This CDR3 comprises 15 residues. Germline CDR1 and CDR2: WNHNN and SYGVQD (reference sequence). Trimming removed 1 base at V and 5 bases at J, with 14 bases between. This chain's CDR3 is CASSEFQGRRETQYF. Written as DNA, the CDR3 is TGCGCCAGCAGTGAGTTCCAGGGAAGGCGTGAGACCCAGTACTTC.

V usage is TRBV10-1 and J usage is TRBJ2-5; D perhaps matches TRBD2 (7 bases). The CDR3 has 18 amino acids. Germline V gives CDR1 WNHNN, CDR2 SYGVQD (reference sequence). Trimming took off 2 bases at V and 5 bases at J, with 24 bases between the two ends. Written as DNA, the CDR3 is TGCGCCAGCAGTGAGATTCCGGACTTGGCGGGGGCTCGGGAGACCCAGTACTTC. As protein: CASSEIPDLAGARETQYF.

Written as DNA, the CDR3 is TGTGCCATCAGGCCCTTTGGGACGGGGGGCTATGGCTACACCTTC. It yields the protein CAIRPFGTGGYGYTF. The chain recombines TRBV10-3 with TRBJ1-2, with D possibly being TRBD1 (5 bases). Deletions cut 6 bases from V and 4 bases from J, with 18 bases between. The CDR3 consists of 15 residues. Germline loops: CDR1 ENHRY, CDR2 SYGVKD.

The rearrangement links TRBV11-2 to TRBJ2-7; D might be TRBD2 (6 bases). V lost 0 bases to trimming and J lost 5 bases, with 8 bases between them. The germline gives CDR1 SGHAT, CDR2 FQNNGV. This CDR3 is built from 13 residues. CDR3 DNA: TGTGCCAGCAGCTTAGACCGACTAGACGAGCAGTACTTC. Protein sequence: CASSLDRLDEQYF. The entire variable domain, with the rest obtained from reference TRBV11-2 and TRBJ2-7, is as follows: EAGVAQSPRYKIIEKRQSVAFWCNPISGHATLYWYQQILGQGPKLLIQFQNNGVVDDSQLPKDRFSAERLKGVDSTLKIQPAKLEDSAVYLCASSLDRLDEQYFGPGTRLTVT.